This T cell receptor (beta chain) came from a study of blood T cells in healthy people across ages. Findings and caveats of the study: When one million T cells were used, diversity estimates were thought to be underestimates. In older individuals, TCR beta diversity per million T cells was lower, falling roughly linearly with age.

The sample, roughly 9.5 milliliters of peripheral blood, was drawn from each donor. A second PCR, run for about 7 to 11 cycles, used a sample-barcoded 5' primer plus a J-beta primer mix. A template-switch adaptor with 12 random nucleotides tagged each cDNA molecule. TCRdb itself ran the 5' RACE reads through MiXCR, one entry per CDR3 protein. The repertoire holds 800,000 or so distinct CDR3 sequences, with about 46% as singletons. The CDR3 consists of 14 residues. Per the germline V gene, CDR1 is SQVTM and CDR2 is ANQGSEA. The V gene lost 4 bases and the J gene lost 3 bases, with 14 bases spanning the gap. This clonotype was observed many times. Its antigen is still unknown.

The rearrangement links TRBV29-1 to TRBJ2-3; TRBD2 is a possible D gene (6 bases). Sequenced input: blood. The sequence was collected from an elderly man in good health. The CDR3 DNA follows: TGCAGCGTTGGCCTAGCGAGTGGGACAGATACGCAGTATTTT. Its translation is CSVGLASGTDTQYF.